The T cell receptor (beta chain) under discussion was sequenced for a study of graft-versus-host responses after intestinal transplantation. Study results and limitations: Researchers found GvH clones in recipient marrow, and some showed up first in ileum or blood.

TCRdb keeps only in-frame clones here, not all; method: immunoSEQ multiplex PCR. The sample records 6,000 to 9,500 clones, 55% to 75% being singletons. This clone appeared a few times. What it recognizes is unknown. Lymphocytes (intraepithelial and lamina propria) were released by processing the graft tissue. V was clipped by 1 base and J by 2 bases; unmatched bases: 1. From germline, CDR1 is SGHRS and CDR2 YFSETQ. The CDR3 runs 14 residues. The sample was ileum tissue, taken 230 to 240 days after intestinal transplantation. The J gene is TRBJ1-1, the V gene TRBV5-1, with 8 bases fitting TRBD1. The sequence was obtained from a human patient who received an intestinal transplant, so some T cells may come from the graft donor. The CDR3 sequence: CASSLSGGNTEAFF. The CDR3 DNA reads TGCGCCAGCAGCTTGTCAGGGGGCAACACTGAAGCTTTCTTT.